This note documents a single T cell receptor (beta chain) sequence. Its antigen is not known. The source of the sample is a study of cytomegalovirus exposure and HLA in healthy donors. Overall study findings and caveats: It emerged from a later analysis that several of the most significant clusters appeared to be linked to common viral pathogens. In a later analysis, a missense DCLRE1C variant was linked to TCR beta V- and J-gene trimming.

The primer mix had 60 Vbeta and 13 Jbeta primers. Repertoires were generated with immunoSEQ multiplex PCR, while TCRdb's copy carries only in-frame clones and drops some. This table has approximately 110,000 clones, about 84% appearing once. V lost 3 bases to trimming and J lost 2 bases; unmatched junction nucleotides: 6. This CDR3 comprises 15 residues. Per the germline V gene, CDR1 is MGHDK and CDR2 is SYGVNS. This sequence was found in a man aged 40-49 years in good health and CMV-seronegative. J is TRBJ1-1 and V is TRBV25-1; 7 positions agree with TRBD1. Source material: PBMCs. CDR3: CASSETGRANTEAFF. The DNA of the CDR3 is TGTGCCAGCAGTGAGACAGGGAGAGCTAACACTGAAGCTTTCTTT.